A single sample is the source of the 16 T cell receptor beta chains below, sequenced in a study of blood T cell repertoires in COVID-19 (dated by TCRdb to about 2020). The library was obtained by the immunoSEQ multiplex PCR assay. The source is immuneACCESS, and TCRdb retained only in-frame sequences with V and J called. Part of the clones is not carried over; for the studies checked, unresolved V genes explain less than half of this, and the remainder is unexplained. For this sample there are about 88,000 clones; about 88% appear just once. Jointly, the top ten make up just under 3% of the sample. What was sequenced was peripheral blood. The source of these receptors is a woman of 80 years or more with acute or convalescent COVID-19.

This clone has only a few counts. The gene calls are TRBV12-3 or TRBV12-4 and TRBJ1-2; D remains ambiguous. This CDR3 contains 12 residues. Trimming took 7 bases from V and 0 from J, leaving 6 bases between them. The CDR3 bases are TGTGCCAGCACCGGGACTAACTATGGCTACACCTTC. Amino acid sequence: CASTGTNYGYTF.

This sequence joins TRBV6-2 or TRBV6-3 and TRBJ2-5, with 8 bases that match TRBD2. Looked up from germline, CDR1 is MNHEY and CDR2 is SVGEGT. The V segment lost 2 bases and the J segment 2 bases; nucleotides outside the gene matches: 4. CDR3 size: 15 residues. CDR3: CASSYAGGGQETQYF. The CDR3 DNA follows: TGTGCCAGCAGTTACGCGGGGGGCGGACAAGAGACCCAGTACTTC.

The V gene is TRBV11-2, the J gene TRBJ2-3; D is unresolved. The germline CDR1 and CDR2 sequences are SGHAT and FQNNGV. The CDR3 is 15 residues long. Trimming removed 5 bases from V and 7 bases from J, with 19 bases in between. The CDR3 here is CASSKESVALNTQYF. The CDR3 DNA reads TGTGCCAGCAGCAAAGAGTCGGTCGCTCTAAATACGCAGTATTTT.

This clone was observed once. The rearrangement links TRBV24-1 to TRBJ2-2, with 7 bases lining up with TRBD1. V was pared by 7 bases and J by 8 bases, with 12 bases of the junction left unmatched. CDR3 size: 15 residues. Germline CDR1 is KGHDR and CDR2 is SFDVKD. DNA of the CDR3: TGTGCCACCAGACCGGGACAGCCCTTTGGTGGGGAGCTGTTTTTT. This codes for CATRPGQPFGGELFF.

The chain has TRBV25-1 and TRBJ1-2, with D tentatively TRBD1 (6 bases). V was clipped by 3 bases and J by 7 bases, with 18 bases between them. Germline V gene data show CDR1 as MGHDK and CDR2 as SYGVNS. The CDR3 is made up of 15 amino acids. The CDR3 sequence is CASSDDFTGIRGYTF. The CDR3 nucleotides read TGTGCCAGCAGTGACGACTTCACAGGGATACGTGGCTACACCTTC.

The V call is TRBV7-9, the J call TRBJ1-1; no clear D. V dropped 5 bases and J dropped 6 bases, with 4 bases sitting between them. Germline CDR1 reads SEHNR; CDR2 reads FQNEAQ (reference sequence). This CDR3 is 10 amino acids long. CDR3 sequence reads: CASSRAEAFF. In DNA form, the CDR3 reads TGTGCCAGCAGCCGGGCTGAAGCTTTCTTT.

A remark on this clone: At one end the junction does not follow the germline gene, possibly because of a read error. The rearrangement links TRBV4-3 to TRBJ2-3; 10 nucleotides match TRBD2. The CDR3 totals 13 residues. Germline CDR1 and CDR2: LGHNA and YSLEER. The CDR3 loop is CASSQALAGVEYF. The CDR3 nucleotides are TGCGCCAGCAGTCAAGCTCTAGCGGGAGTAGAGTATTTT.

This chain links TRBV7-9 with TRBJ2-3, with TRBD2 matching 11 bases. The CDR3 loop spans 17 amino acids. J lost 0 bases, V lost 5 bases, and 7 bases had no gene match. Germline values: CDR1 SEHNR, CDR2 FQNEAQ (reference sequence). Written as DNA, the CDR3 is TGTGCCAGCAGCCTAGGGACTAGCGGTAGGAGCACAGATACGCAGTATTTT. Protein product: CASSLGTSGRSTDTQYF.

This clone has just a few counts. The V and J genes are TRBV28 and TRBJ1-6; possibly TRBD1 for D (6 bases). V dropped 5 bases and J dropped 0 bases, with 17 bases sitting between them. CDR1 and CDR2 (germline): MDHEN, SYDVKM. The CDR3 spans 18 residues. The DNA of the CDR3 is TGTGCCAGCAGTCTAGCCTTTACAGGGAGCTCCTATAATTCACCCCTCCACTTT. It encodes CASSLAFTGSSYNSPLHF.

V usage is TRBV27 and J usage is TRBJ1-1, with TRBD1 identical over 9 bases. This CDR3 contains 16 residues. V was pared by 3 bases and J by 3 bases, with 8 bases of the junction left unmatched. CDR1 and CDR2 (germline): MNHEY, SMNVEV (reference sequence). This chain's CDR3 is CASSFNIRDRDTEAFF. In nucleotides, the CDR3 is TGTGCCAGCAGTTTCAATATTCGGGACAGGGACACTGAAGCTTTCTTT.

This chain joins TRBV5-1 and TRBJ2-1; 7 nucleotides align to TRBD2. The germline V gene encodes CDR1 SGHRS and CDR2 YFSETQ. With V trimmed by 1 base and J by 10 bases, 11 bases remained unmatched. This CDR3 has 15 residues. The CDR3 reads CASSLMLAEEGEQFF. The CDR3, as DNA: TGCGCCAGCAGCTTGATGCTAGCGGAGGAAGGAGAGCAGTTCTTC.

The CDR3 sequence is CASSSTGGNTIYF. CDR3 nucleotides: TGCGCCAGCAGCTCGACAGGGGGAAACACCATATATTTT. This chain links TRBV5-1 with TRBJ1-3, with 7 bases that match TRBD1. Looked up from germline, CDR1 is SGHRS and CDR2 is YFSETQ. This CDR3 contains 13 residues. Trimming took 3 bases from V and 4 from J; bases not matched to a gene: 1.

The chain is built from TRBV3-1 (or the pseudogene TRBV3-2) and TRBJ1-1; no definite D call. Trimming removed 3 bases from V and 2 bases from J, with 10 bases in between. Germline assignment: CDR1 LGHDT and CDR2 YNNKEL (reference sequence). This CDR3 is built from 14 residues. CDR3 in amino acids: CASSQAGLNTEAFF. CDR3 sequence (DNA): TGTGCCAGCAGCCAGGCAGGACTAAACACTGAAGCTTTCTTT.

The V and J genes are TRBV30 and TRBJ2-7; 8 nucleotides match TRBD1. The CDR3 length is 14 residues. Germline assignment: CDR1 GTSNPN and CDR2 SVGIG (reference sequence). With V trimmed by 4 bases and J by 1 base, 6 bases remained unmatched. The CDR3 protein is CAWKWTGTSYEQYF. CDR3 DNA: TGTGCCTGGAAGTGGACAGGGACTTCCTACGAGCAGTACTTC.

The chain recombines TRBV20-1 with TRBJ2-1; no clear D. The CDR3 totals 11 residues. In germline, CDR1 is DFQATT, CDR2 SNEGSKA (reference sequence). V shed 4 bases and J shed 9 bases, with 10 bases lying between them. The CDR3 here is CSAIKQTEQFF. The CDR3 DNA is TGCAGTGCTATCAAGCAAACTGAGCAGTTCTTC.

The genes are TRBV7-8 and TRBJ2-1, with D perhaps matching TRBD1 (6 bases). Trimming left V 5 bases short and J 8 bases short, with 16 bases between. The CDR3 covers 14 residues. Germline V gene lookup returns CDR1 SGHVS and CDR2 FQNEAQ. Written as DNA, the CDR3 is TGTGCCAGCAGCCACCATGGACAGTCATATGAGCAGTTCTTC. It encodes CASSHHGQSYEQFF.